Shown below are 7 T cell receptor beta chains from a single sample sequenced in a study of T cells expressing NK-cell markers. No DNA is given; TCRdb re-called the 5' RACE reads and lists each CDR3 protein once. The listing records about 160,000 distinct CDR3 sequences. Material for sequencing was blood T cells: a sorted CD56 or NKG2C T cell subset, CD4+ or CD8+ T cells, or bulk PBMC T cells (not recorded which). The receptors originated from a man aged 18 to 69 in good health.

The chain employs TRBV7-9 and TRBJ2-3; TCRdb reports TRBD2, a call that lacks DNA to check it against. Germline CDR1 reads SEHNR; CDR2 reads FQNEAQ (reference sequence). This CDR3 is built from 15 residues. The CDR3 sequence is CASSLENSRTDTQYF.

The rearrangement uses TRBV5-6 and TRBJ1-1; the TCRdb call, TRBD1, lacks DNA for checking. Germline CDR1 and CDR2: SGHDT and YYEEEE. The CDR3 totals 15 residues. The chain's CDR3 is CASSRDSQANTEAFF.

The chain links TRBV12-3 or TRBV12-4 to TRBJ2-1. This CDR3 region has 13 residues. CDR3 region: CASSFMHGLEQFF.

This rearrangement joins TRBV5-5 to TRBJ2-5; there is no DNA to check the TCRdb D call of TRBD2. Germline CDR1 and CDR2: SGHKS and YYEKEE (reference sequence). The CDR3 contains 16 residues. Here the CDR3 reads CASSLALSGEGETQYF.

This CDR3 is CSAREGPGQGTTYEQYF. This chain links TRBV20-1 with TRBJ2-7; TCRdb's D gene call, TRBD1, goes unchecked for lack of DNA. CDR1 is DFQATT and CDR2 is SNEGSKA in the germline V gene (reference sequence). This CDR3 spans 17 amino acids.

CDR3 residues: CASNRDRVYNEQFF. The rearrangement joins TRBV12-3 or TRBV12-4 to TRBJ2-1; no DNA is available, so the TRBD1 call from TCRdb remains unchecked. The CDR3 covers 14 residues.

The rearrangement uses TRBV12-3 or TRBV12-4 and TRBJ2-3; TCRdb's D gene call, TRBD2, goes unchecked for lack of DNA. The CDR3 consists of 14 residues. CDR3 residues: CASSSLTRKNTQYF.